The 2 T cell receptor beta chains reported below all come from one sample, sequenced in a study of identical twins. A single record per CDR3 protein comes from TCRdb applying MiXCR to the 5' RACE reads. The table includes approximately 490,000 distinct CDR3 sequences, about a fifth detected once. This same sample was also part of a study on yellow fever vaccine responses in identical twins.

The sample consisted of CD4+ T cells sorted from blood. The receptors derive from a woman aged 18-30 years in good health.

This clonotype was seen a few times. This chain uses TRBV12-3 or TRBV12-4 with TRBJ2-7, with no clear D. Trimming pared 2 bases from V and 2 bases from J, leaving 10 bases between. This CDR3 region has 14 residues. The CDR3 DNA reads as TGTGCCAGCAGTTTATGGGCAGGAACCTACGAGCAGTACTTC. It encodes CASSLWAGTYEQYF.

V and J are TRBV12-3 or TRBV12-4 and TRBJ2-5; TRBD2 might be the D (5 bases). The ends were cut back, 3 bases at V and 5 bases at J, with 16 bases in the middle. The CDR3 sequence is 15 residues long. In nucleotides, the CDR3 is TGTGCCAGCAGTTTTGATGGACTTGACTGGGAGACCCAGTACTTC. Its protein is CASSFDGLDWETQYF.